These 27 T cell receptor beta chains were sequenced from one sample in a study of blood T cell repertoires in COVID-19. TCRdb's table, derived via immunoSEQ multiplex PCR, lists solely in-frame clones and lacks some. The sample records some 68,000 clones, 89% being singletons. Sequenced material: peripheral blood. The receptors originated from a man aged 50 or older with active COVID-19.

This clone occurred a few times. The chain recombines TRBV4-1 with TRBJ2-7; TRBD1 agrees at 11 bases. The junction had 6 bases not matched to a gene; V was cut back by 5 bases and J by 3 bases. This CDR3 has 15 residues. CDR1 MGHRA and CDR2 YSYEKL come from the germline V gene. The CDR3 loop is CASSASGTGGYEQYF. DNA for the CDR3: TGCGCCAGCAGCGCCTCCGGGACAGGGGGCTACGAGCAGTACTTC.

This clone appeared once. This chain links TRBV4-1 with TRBJ2-7; 7 positions match TRBD1. CDR1 and CDR2 from the germline V gene are MGHRA and YSYEKL. The CDR3 totals 15 residues. The J segment lost 3 bases and the V segment lost 0 bases, leaving 5 bases of the junction unmatched. CDR3: CASSQDTDRSYEQYF. In nucleotides, the CDR3 is TGCGCCAGCAGCCAAGATACGGACAGGAGCTACGAGCAGTACTTC.

The V and J genes are TRBV6-1 and TRBJ1-1; 9 bases fit TRBD1. V dropped 2 bases and J dropped 8; count of bases not matched to a gene: 9. The length of the CDR3 is 15 residues. Germline CDR1 is MNHNS and CDR2 is SASEGT. CDR3 protein: CASSEPGQGRAEAFF. The CDR3 coding sequence is TGTGCCAGCAGTGAACCGGGACAGGGAAGAGCGGAAGCTTTCTTT.

This chain connects TRBV7-6 to TRBJ2-1; 11 bases are a match to TRBD2. V lost 5 bases and J lost 7; bases outside the gene matches: 10. The CDR3 sequence is 16 residues long. Germline CDR1 and CDR2: SGHVS and FNYEAQ. CDR3 amino acids: CASSRIAGGLRNEQFF. CDR3 in DNA: TGTGCCAGCAGCCGCATAGCGGGGGGGCTTAGGAATGAGCAGTTCTTC.

The V gene is TRBV7-6, the J gene TRBJ2-3, with 7 bases that match TRBD2. The germline CDR1 and CDR2 sequences are SGHVS and FNYEAQ. V lost 5 bases to trimming and J lost 4 bases; unmatched junction nucleotides: 12. The CDR3 runs 16 residues. The CDR3 protein is CASSASGAPVSDTQYF. CDR3 sequence (DNA): TGTGCCAGCAGCGCGAGCGGGGCTCCTGTATCAGATACGCAGTATTTT.

The genes are TRBV27 and TRBJ2-7; TRBD1 matches 7 bases. V gave up 5 bases and J gave up 0 bases; unmatched junction bases: 7. The CDR3 sequence is 15 residues long. Germline CDR1 MNHEY, CDR2 SMNVEV (reference sequence). The DNA of the CDR3 is TGTGCCAGCAGTCCCCAGGACAGGAGCTCCTACGAGCAGTACTTC. This translates into CASSPQDRSSYEQYF.

The chain carries TRBV5-1 and TRBJ2-3; a weak D match, TRBD2 (6 bases). Germline V lookup: CDR1 SGHRS, CDR2 YFSETQ. V gave up 4 bases and J gave up 1 base, with 13 bases separating them. The CDR3 has 15 amino acids. Here the CDR3 reads CASSPGRTGTDTQYF. The CDR3 DNA sequence: TGCGCCAGCAGCCCGGGGAGGACGGGCACAGATACGCAGTATTTT. The entire variable domain, with the rest obtained from reference TRBV5-1 and TRBJ2-3, is as follows: KAGVTQTPRYLIKTRGQQVTLSCSPISGHRSVSWYQQTPGQGLQFLFEYFSETQRNKGNFPGRFSGRQFSNSRSEMNVSTLELGDSALYLCASSPGRTGTDTQYFGPGTRLTVL.

CDR3 DNA: TGTGCCAGCAGTGTAAGGGGGACAGGGGGCGGTGAGCAGTTCTTC. Its translation is CASSVRGTGGGEQFF. The chain has TRBV2 and TRBJ2-1; 12 nucleotides agree with TRBD1. Germline V gene lookup returns CDR1 SNHLY and CDR2 FYNNEI. The junction had 7 bases not matched to a gene; V was cut back by 4 bases and J by 9 bases. The CDR3 covers 15 residues.

V is TRBV6-2 or TRBV6-3 and J is TRBJ2-5, with 7 bases identical to TRBD2. Germline V lookup: CDR1 MNHEY, CDR2 SVGEGT. V lost 5 bases, J lost 2 bases, and 2 bases stayed unmatched. The CDR3 extends over 13 amino acids. The DNA of the CDR3 is TGTGCCAGCAGTCAGCGGGGACAAGAGACCCAGTACTTC. This encodes CASSQRGQETQYF.

This clone has just one count. V gene TRBV29-1 combines with J gene TRBJ2-2; D perhaps matches TRBD2 (6 bases). The CDR3 is 16 residues long. Trimming removed 4 bases at V and 3 bases at J, with 18 bases between. Germline V gene lookup returns CDR1 SQVTM and CDR2 ANQGSEA. The CDR3 bases are TGCAGCGTTGGGGGAGGTACAGGCGATTACACCGGGGAGCTGTTTTTT. Amino acid sequence: CSVGGGTGDYTGELFF.

V and J are TRBV10-3 and TRBJ2-7; possible D gene TRBD1, 6 bases. CDR3 length equals 17 residues. CDR1 and CDR2 (germline): ENHRY, SYGVKD. Trimming removed 6 bases from V and 2 bases from J, with 23 bases in between. CDR3 coding DNA: TGTGCCATCAGCCCGATACCAGGGGAACCCTCTACCTACGAGCAGTACTTC. Translated, it gives CAISPIPGEPSTYEQYF.

The CDR3 sequence: CASSFGLAGGPGTDTQYF. CDR3 bases: TGCGCCAGCAGCTTTGGTCTAGCGGGGGGGCCAGGCACAGATACGCAGTATTTT. The V gene is TRBV5-1, the J gene TRBJ2-3; 12 bases agree with TRBD2. CDR3 length: 18 residues. CDR1 and CDR2 from the germline V gene are SGHRS and YFSETQ. Trimming took 2 bases from V and 1 from J; bases not matched to a gene: 8.

V usage is TRBV29-1 and J usage is TRBJ2-3; possible D gene TRBD1, 6 bases. The CDR3 is made up of 14 amino acids. Germline V gene sequence: CDR1 SQVTM, CDR2 ANQGSEA. V lost 5 bases, J lost 2 bases, and 14 bases lay in between. DNA for the CDR3: TGCAGCGTTAAAGGGACAATATTCACAGATACGCAGTATTTT. This codes for CSVKGTIFTDTQYF.

Here the CDR3 reads CSASGTEETQYF. CDR3 sequence (DNA): TGCAGTGCTAGTGGGACAGAAGAGACCCAGTACTTC. This rearrangement joins TRBV20-1 to TRBJ2-5, with TRBD1 matching over 7 bases. CDR3 length: 12 residues. Trimming cost V 3 bases and J 3 bases; bases outside gene matches: 1. Per the germline V gene, CDR1 is DFQATT and CDR2 is SNEGSKA (reference sequence).

The genes are TRBV4-1 and TRBJ2-3; D is perhaps TRBD1 (5 bases). The germline V gene has CDR1 MGHRA and CDR2 YSYEKL. The CDR3 is 15 residues long. The germline V and J ends were trimmed by 0 bases and 1 base, with 8 bases remaining between them. CDR3 bases: TGCGCCAGCAGCCAAGATAAAGGGGGCACAGATACGCAGTATTTT. Residues: CASSQDKGGTDTQYF.

This clone came up once. The genes are TRBV13 and TRBJ1-2, with a tentative D call TRBD1 (6 bases). Looked up from germline, CDR1 is PRHDT and CDR2 is FYEKMQ (reference sequence). V dropped 1 base and J dropped 3 bases, with 12 bases sitting between them. The CDR3 consists of 15 residues. CDR3 loop: CASSLEQGHDYGYTF. DNA of the CDR3: TGTGCCAGCAGCTTAGAACAGGGTCATGACTATGGCTACACCTTC.

This rearrangement joins TRBV11-2 to TRBJ2-7; the D gene is possibly TRBD2 (7 bases). The CDR3 extends over 16 amino acids. Germline V gene lookup returns CDR1 SGHAT and CDR2 FQNNGV. Trimming cost V 5 bases and J 0 bases, with 17 bases left between them. The DNA of the CDR3 is TGTGCCAGCAGCCCCCGCGCGGGGGCCTTCTCCTACGAGCAGTACTTC. It translates to CASSPRAGAFSYEQYF.

This clone has a single count. This chain uses TRBV4-3 with TRBJ1-1; weak D call: TRBD1 (5 bases). This CDR3 is built from 14 residues. Germline values: CDR1 LGHNA, CDR2 YSLEER. Between the trimmed V and J ends, which lost 0 bases and 10 bases, there was a span of 15 bases. The CDR3 loop is CASSQDIGGRRAFF. The CDR3 DNA is TGCGCCAGCAGCCAAGATATTGGGGGGAGAAGAGCTTTCTTT.

The rearrangement links TRBV29-1 to TRBJ2-1; the D gene is possibly TRBD2 (6 bases). CDR3 size: 14 residues. The germline gives CDR1 SQVTM, CDR2 ANQGSEA. Between the trimmed V and J ends, which lost 3 bases and 3 bases, there was a span of 12 bases. CDR3 bases: TGCAGCGTTGATAGTGTGGGGGGCTACAATGAGCAGTTCTTC. Translating it yields CSVDSVGGYNEQFF.

The chain links TRBV5-6 to TRBJ2-7; D might be TRBD1 (6 bases). Germline V gives CDR1 SGHDT, CDR2 YYEEEE. CDR3 length: 14 amino acids. Between the trimmed V and J ends, which lost 1 base and 0 bases, there was a span of 8 bases. CDR3 DNA: TGTGCCAGCAGCTTGTTGGACAGCTCCTACGAGCAGTACTTC. It yields the protein CASSLLDSSYEQYF.

The chain uses TRBV6-1 and TRBJ1-1; no definite D call. This CDR3 spans 18 amino acids. CDR1 and CDR2 from the germline V gene are MNHNS and SASEGT. The V end was cut by 3 bases, the J end by 6 bases, with 26 bases between. The CDR3 loop reads CASSENPTLDGEAAEAFF. CDR3 nucleotide sequence: TGTGCCAGCAGTGAGAACCCAACGCTGGACGGGGAGGCGGCTGAAGCTTTCTTT.

The rearrangement joins TRBV9 to TRBJ2-3, with TRBD2 identical over 8 bases. The V gene's germline CDR1 is SGDLS and CDR2 YYNGEE. This CDR3 is built from 15 residues. The V segment lost 5 bases and the J segment 6 bases; nucleotides outside the gene matches: 11. The DNA of the CDR3 is TGTGCCAGCAGTGCCAGGAGAGCGGGGGAGGATACGCAGTATTTT. It translates to CASSARRAGEDTQYF. Based on the CDR3 plus reference TRBV9 and TRBJ2-3, the full variable domain is DSGVTQTPKHLITATGQRVTLRCSPRSGDLSVYWYQQSLDQGLQFLIQYYNGEERAKGNILERFSAQQFPDLHSELNLSSLELGDSALYFCASSARRAGEDTQYFGPGTRLTVL.

This clone was seen just once. The V gene is TRBV24-1, the J gene TRBJ1-5; 8 positions match TRBD1. Trimming cost V 7 bases and J 7 bases; bases outside gene matches: 5. CDR1 and CDR2 (germline): KGHDR, SFDVKD. This CDR3 is built from 13 residues. The DNA for the CDR3 is TGTGCCACCAGCCAGGGGGCCGGGCAGCCCCAGCATTTT. Encoded protein: CATSQGAGQPQHF.

The chain recombines TRBV5-1 with TRBJ2-7, with D possibly matching TRBD1 (6 bases). The CDR3 spans 14 residues. Germline CDR1 and CDR2: SGHRS and YFSETQ. The ends were cut back, 9 bases at V and 0 bases at J, with 16 bases in the middle. CDR3 sequence reads: CATRTEISSYEQYF. CDR3 DNA: TGCGCCACCAGGACAGAAATTAGCTCCTACGAGCAGTACTTC.

V and J are TRBV6-6 and TRBJ1-1; D not certain. The germline V gene has CDR1 MNHNY and CDR2 SVGAGI (reference sequence). V gave up 0 bases and J gave up 11 bases, with 10 bases separating them. This CDR3 is built from 12 residues. This CDR3 reads CASSYSTGGAFF. Here the CDR3 DNA reads TGTGCCAGCAGTTACTCTACCGGAGGGGCTTTCTTT.

The CDR3 DNA follows: TGTGCCAGCAGCTTAGATGGGAGGGCCCAAGAGACCCAGTACTTC. This gives the protein CASSLDGRAQETQYF. J is TRBJ2-5 and V is TRBV11-3; 7 positions agree with TRBD2. The J segment lost 1 base and the V segment lost 0 bases, leaving 2 bases of the junction unmatched. CDR1 is SGHNT, CDR2 YENEEA, per germline. The CDR3 is 15 residues long. Combining the CDR3 with reference TRBV11-3 and TRBJ2-5 gives the whole variable domain EAGVVQSPRYKIIEKKQPVAFWCNPISGHNTLYWYLQNLGQGPELLIRYENEEAVDDSQLPKDRFSAERLKGVDSTLKIQPAELGDSAVYLCASSLDGRAQETQYFGPGTRLLVL.

CDR3 region: CASSPQTTGDRYF. The CDR3 DNA is TGTGCCAGCAGTCCCCAAACTACAGGGGATCGGTACTTC. The rearrangement uses TRBV6-5 and TRBJ2-7; 7 bases line up with TRBD1. This CDR3 is 13 amino acids long. J was trimmed by 12 bases and V by 5 bases; bases with no gene match: 13. Germline lookup yields CDR1 MNHEY and CDR2 SVGAGI.